This is a list of T cell receptor beta chains from one sample in a study of a mutant IDH1 vaccine in newly diagnosed glioma. Antigens of these TCRs are unknown. Clones were sequenced by immunoSEQ multiplex PCR, and TCRdb holds only the in-frame ones, with some missing. This table has tens of thousands of clones, around 84% appearing once. The source material was PBMCs, sampled from a glioma patient whose treatment included an IDH1 peptide vaccine. These receptors all stem from a woman aged 45-59 years with glioma. Both conserved end residues are part of each CDR3. A D gene is named only where the DNA matches it firmly. The size of a clone is reported for some rows only, either as once, few or many, or as a class for expanded clones.

clone size | J gene | D gene | V gene | CDR3 protein | CDR3 DNA
NA | TRBJ1-2 | NA | TRBV27 | CASSSNRDLQGYTF | TGTGCCAGCAGTTCCAATCGGGACCTGCAAGGCTACACCTTC
NA | TRBJ1-5 | NA | TRBV27 | CASSSTGQPQHF | TGTGCCAGCAGTTCCACTGGTCAGCCCCAGCATTTT
NA | TRBJ2-2 | NA | TRBV4-1 | CASSLKSGLGNTGELFF | TGCGCCAGCAGCCTAAAGTCGGGGTTAGGTAACACCGGGGAGCTGTTTTTT
NA | TRBJ2-7 | NA | TRBV2 | CASSENQVTYEQYF | TGTGCCAGCAGTGAAAACCAGGTAACCTACGAGCAGTACTTC
NA | TRBJ1-1 | TRBD1 | TRBV14 | CASSQDDRGQAFF | TGTGCCAGCAGCCAAGATGACAGGGGGCAAGCTTTCTTT
NA | TRBJ2-7 | TRBD1 | TRBV9 | CASSEAPGQGTYEQYF | TGTGCCAGCAGCGAGGCCCCTGGACAGGGGACCTACGAGCAGTACTTC
NA | TRBJ2-5 | TRBD2 | TRBV2 | CASRLRSAGRLETQYF | TGTGCCAGCAGATTAAGGTCAGCGGGGCGTTTGGAGACCCAGTACTTC
NA | TRBJ2-7 | NA | TRBV9 | CASSVGDGGSYEQYF | TGTGCCAGCAGCGTAGGGGACGGGGGCTCCTACGAGCAGTACTTC
NA | TRBJ2-3 | TRBD1 | TRBV5-1 | CASTTKGGADTQYF | TGCGCCAGCACCACAAAAGGGGGCGCAGATACGCAGTATTTT
NA | TRBJ1-1 | NA | TRBV10-3 | CAISSPPGGTEAFF | TGTGCCATCAGCTCCCCCCCCGGCGGCACTGAAGCTTTCTTT
NA | TRBJ2-1 | TRBD2 | TRBV27 | CASKITGTSFRNEQFF | TGTGCCAGCAAGATAACAGGGACTAGCTTTCGTAATGAGCAGTTCTTC
NA | TRBJ2-5 | TRBD2 | TRBV5-4 | CASSWAGGPGETQYF | TGTGCCAGCAGCTGGGCGGGGGGGCCGGGAGAGACCCAGTACTTC
once | TRBJ1-2 | TRBD1 | TRBV5-5 | CASSPGQGAYGYTF | TGTGCCAGCAGCCCAGGACAGGGGGCCTATGGCTACACCTTC
few | TRBJ1-1 | TRBD1 | TRBV18 | CASSPSTGGNTEAFF | TGTGCCAGCTCACCGTCGACAGGGGGAAACACTGAAGCTTTCTTT
NA | TRBJ2-7 | TRBD1 | TRBV27 | CASSAPGTGDGEQYF | TGTGCCAGCAGTGCCCCCGGGACAGGGGATGGCGAGCAGTACTTC
NA | TRBJ2-3 | NA | TRBV19 | CASSIELLGAFDTQYF | TGTGCCAGTAGTATAGAGTTGTTGGGGGCCTTCGATACGCAGTATTTT
NA | TRBJ1-2 | NA | TRBV6-5 | CASSFAGTDYGYTF | TGTGCCAGCAGTTTTGCGGGAACGGACTATGGCTACACCTTC
NA | TRBJ2-6 | TRBD1 | TRBV19 | CASSPRGPGANVLTF | TGTGCCAGTAGTCCTAGGGGGCCTGGGGCCAACGTCCTGACTTTC
NA | TRBJ1-5 | NA | TRBV27 | CASSASTGGNQPQHF | TGTGCCAGCAGTGCCTCGACGGGGGGCAATCAGCCCCAGCATTTT
NA | TRBJ1-5 | NA | TRBV9 | CASSADGINQPQHF | TGTGCCAGCAGCGCCGACGGTATCAATCAGCCCCAGCATTTT
NA | TRBJ1-5 | TRBD1 | TRBV19 | CASSLGQGQDSNQPQHF | TGTGCCAGTAGTCTTGGACAGGGACAGGATAGCAATCAGCCCCAGCATTTT
NA | TRBJ2-7 | TRBD1 | TRBV6-6 | CASSGDSSSYEQYF | TGTGCCAGCAGCGGGGACAGTTCGAGCTACGAGCAGTACTTC
NA | TRBJ1-5 | TRBD1 | TRBV7-6 | CASSPGTGMNQPQHF | TGTGCCAGCAGCCCGGGGACAGGGATGAATCAGCCCCAGCATTTT
NA | TRBJ1-1 | NA | TRBV29-1 | CSVWEVGTEAFF | TGCAGCGTTTGGGAAGTGGGGACTGAAGCTTTCTTT
NA | TRBJ1-3 | NA | TRBV2 | CASSGDVNTSGNTIYF | TGTGCCAGCAGTGGGGACGTCAACACCTCTGGAAACACCATATATTTT
few | TRBJ1-3 | NA | TRBV28 | CASSLSQGIGNTIYF | TGTGCCAGCAGTTTATCGCAGGGCATTGGAAACACCATATATTTT
NA | TRBJ1-1 | NA | TRBV10-1 | CASSPSLNTEAFF | TGCGCCAGCAGCCCCTCTCTGAACACTGAAGCTTTCTTT
NA | TRBJ2-2 | TRBD2 | TRBV19 | CASSLFGGANTGELFF | TGTGCCAGTAGTCTCTTCGGGGGGGCGAACACCGGGGAGCTGTTTTTT
NA | TRBJ2-7 | NA | TRBV11-2 | CASSLVGVRDEQYF | TGTGCCAGCAGCTTAGTCGGGGTAAGGGACGAGCAGTACTTC
NA | TRBJ1-2 | NA | TRBV2 | CASSESVYGYTF | TGTGCCAGCAGCGAGTCAGTCTATGGCTACACCTTC
NA | TRBJ1-1 | TRBD1 | TRBV2 | CASSRQGGTEAFF | TGTGCCAGCAGCAGACAGGGCGGCACTGAAGCTTTCTTT
NA | TRBJ2-3 | TRBD1 | TRBV25-1 | CASNNRGILDTQYF | TGTGCCAGCAATAACAGGGGGATCCTGGATACGCAGTATTTT
NA | TRBJ2-3 | NA | TRBV19 | CASTPGPTIYAQYF | TGTGCCAGTACCCCCGGACCCACAATATACGCGCAGTATTTT
NA | TRBJ1-3 | NA | TRBV7-2 | CASSFQGTISGNTIYF | TGTGCCAGCAGCTTTCAGGGCACAATCTCTGGAAACACCATATATTTT
few | TRBJ1-2 | NA | TRBV19 | CASSPRDGDGYTF | TGTGCCAGTAGTCCCCGGGACGGAGATGGCTACACCTTC
NA | TRBJ1-1 | TRBD1 | TRBV19 | CASRLQGGHSEAFF | TGTGCCAGTAGGCTACAGGGGGGCCACAGTGAAGCTTTCTTT
NA | TRBJ1-2 | NA | TRBV27 | CASRSVGRDYGYTF | TGTGCCAGCAGATCGGTGGGTCGCGACTATGGCTACACCTTC
NA | TRBJ2-7 | TRBD2 | TRBV6-1 | CASSEENRLLRGGDEQYF | TGTGCCAGCAGTGAAGAGAACCGTTTATTGCGGGGGGGGGACGAGCAGTACTTC
NA | TRBJ1-2 | TRBD1 | TRBV5-1 | CASSSPGGAGGYGYTF | TGCGCCAGCAGCTCGCCAGGGGGGGCAGGTGGCTATGGCTACACCTTC
NA | TRBJ1-6 | TRBD1 | TRBV4-3 | CASSQGGQGASPLHF | TGCGCCAGCAGCCAAGGGGGACAGGGGGCTTCACCCCTCCACTTT
NA | TRBJ2-5 | NA | TRBV27 | CASSFGGKGEETQYF | TGTGCCAGCAGTTTTGGGGGAAAAGGGGAAGAGACCCAGTACTTC